Included here is one T cell receptor (beta chain) sequence, with context. The CDR3 has 15 residues. Trimming removed 3 bases from V and 1 base from J, with 9 bases in between. The V gene's germline CDR1 is SNHLY and CDR2 FYNNEI. The source of the sample is a study of blood T cell repertoires in COVID-19. Across the study: Collection of acute and convalescent COVID-19 samples took place in the United States, Italy and Spain. The analysed material was cDNA or gDNA that came from T cells, B-cell-depleted T cells, or PBMCs.

Authors' processing steps: Reference gene primer amplification gave nucleated cell count estimates. Sequenced by immunoSEQ multiplex PCR; TCRdb stores in-frame clones only, minus some. The V and J calls and the clone size are those of that table, but D and trimming were determined from the DNA. The repertoire holds about 200,000 clones, with more than 70% as singletons. Specimen: peripheral blood. This chain joins TRBV2 and TRBJ2-2; D is uncertain. The clonotype comes from a young man with active or convalescent COVID-19. The CDR3 reads CASSDGILNTGELFF. CDR3 nucleotides: TGTGCCAGCAGTGATGGCATTCTGAACACCGGGGAGCTGTTTTTT.